The subject of this entry is one T cell receptor (beta chain). The CDR3 runs to 15 residues. J lost 8 bases, V lost 2 bases, and 8 bases had no gene match. Looked up from germline, CDR1 is MNHEY and CDR2 is SVGAGI. Assay: immunoSEQ multiplex PCR; the TCRdb copy retains only in-frame clones and omits some. The top ten hold 4.3% of the sample, which has some 130,000 clones, 80% to 90% seen once. This sample was included in a study of blood T cell repertoires in COVID-19. Sequenced input: peripheral blood. The receptor was derived from a man aged 55 to 70 with COVID-19, enrolled during active disease. The chain combines TRBV6-5 with TRBJ2-1; 8 bases agree with TRBD2. CDR3 DNA sequence: TGTGCCAGCAGTTACCCCAACGGGGGGGGCTATGAGCAGTTCTTC. It yields the protein CASSYPNGGGYEQFF.